The 20 T cell receptor beta chains listed next were all sequenced from one sample in a study of blood T cell repertoires in COVID-19. The protocol was immunoSEQ multiplex PCR, while the TCRdb copy is restricted to in-frame clones and leaves out a portion. The sample has about 300,000 clones; over 75% are singletons. What was sequenced was peripheral blood. These receptors all stem from a man aged 18 to 35 with active or convalescent COVID-19.

V gene TRBV5-1 combines with J gene TRBJ2-7; the match to TRBD1 covers 10 bases. Per the germline V gene, CDR1 is SGHRS and CDR2 is YFSETQ. This CDR3 is 13 amino acids long. The ends lost 5 bases at V and 2 bases at J; junction bases unmatched: 1. CDR3 nucleotide sequence: TGCGCCAGCAGGGGACAGGGGCCCTACGAGCAGTACTTC. This sequence encodes CASRGQGPYEQYF.

This rearrangement joins TRBV4-1 to TRBJ1-3; D remains ambiguous. The CDR3 has 15 amino acids. CDR1 is MGHRA and CDR2 is YSYEKL in the germline V gene. V was trimmed by 0 bases and J by 3 bases, leaving 9 bases between them. The CDR3 nucleotides read TGCGCCAGCAGCCAAGATATAGCTGATGGAAACACCATATATTTT. Translating it yields CASSQDIADGNTIYF.

The chain carries TRBV9 and TRBJ1-1; no firm D call. Trimming left V 4 bases short and J 6 bases short, with 13 bases between. The CDR3 contains 13 residues. CDR1 and CDR2 from the germline V gene are SGDLS and YYNGEE. CDR3 sequence: CASSYQPAAEAFF. The CDR3 DNA follows: TGTGCCAGCAGCTACCAACCTGCGGCTGAAGCTTTCTTT.

The chain links TRBV10-2 to TRBJ2-3; TRBD2 matches 7 bases. The CDR3 is made up of 14 amino acids. After removal of 7 bases from V and 1 base from J, the junction contained 5 bases not matched to a gene. Germline CDR1 is WSHSY and CDR2 is SAAADI. As DNA, the CDR3 is TGCGCCAGCAAGCCTAGCGGAGGCACAGATACGCAGTATTTT. Its translation is CASKPSGGTDTQYF.

The chain joins TRBV6-2 or TRBV6-3 to TRBJ2-3; the match to TRBD1 covers 7 bases. Germline V gene lookup returns CDR1 MNHEY and CDR2 SVGEGT. V dropped 5 bases and J dropped 5; count of bases not matched to a gene: 13. The CDR3 covers 16 residues. CDR3 amino acids: CASSKTGMGVLDTQYF. The CDR3 bases are TGTGCCAGCAGTAAGACAGGGATGGGCGTCTTAGATACGCAGTATTTT.

The chain is built from TRBV19 and TRBJ2-7, with TRBD1 matching 7 bases. The CDR3 is 13 residues long. From germline, CDR1 is LNHDA and CDR2 SQIVND (reference sequence). The junction had 7 bases not matched to a gene; V was cut back by 9 bases and J by 2 bases. CDR3 amino acids: CASRRQGAYEQYF. The CDR3 DNA reads TGTGCCAGCAGACGACAGGGAGCCTACGAGCAGTACTTC.

V gene TRBV4-3 combines with J gene TRBJ1-4; 7 bases are a match to TRBD1. The CDR3 has 17 residues. From germline, CDR1 is LGHNA and CDR2 YSLEER. V shed 2 bases and J 2 bases; nucleotides not matched to a gene: 8. DNA for the CDR3: TGCGCCAGCAGCCAACGGGACAGCCCGGGGACTAATGAAAAACTGTTTTTT. It translates to CASSQRDSPGTNEKLFF.

The genes are TRBV10-1 and TRBJ2-1; no reliable D call. This CDR3 region has 12 residues. In germline, CDR1 is WNHNN, CDR2 SYGVQD (reference sequence). Trimming shortened V by 2 bases and J by 7 bases, and 6 bases separated the two germline ends. Here the CDR3 DNA reads TGCGCCAGCAGTGAGCTCTTGAATGAGCAGTTCTTC. Translating it yields CASSELLNEQFF.

The sample holds many counts of this clone. The rearrangement links TRBV7-9 to TRBJ1-2, with 8 bases identical to TRBD1. Trimming took 11 bases from V and 2 from J; bases not matched to a gene: 4. The CDR3 consists of 12 residues. The germline CDR1 and CDR2 sequences are SEHNR and FQNEAQ (reference sequence). This CDR3 is CAGRQGNYGYTF. CDR3 nucleotide sequence: TGTGCCGGGAGACAGGGGAACTATGGCTACACCTTC. The entire variable domain, with the rest obtained from reference TRBV7-9 and TRBJ1-2, is as follows: DTGVSQNPRHKITKRGQNVTFRCDPISEHNRLYWYRQTLGQGPEFLTYFQNEAQLEKSRLLSDRFSAERPKGSFSTLEIQRTEQGDSAMYLCAGRQGNYGYTFGSGTRLTVV.

This chain connects TRBV5-1 to TRBJ2-3; no firm D call. Germline lookup yields CDR1 SGHRS and CDR2 YFSETQ. The CDR3 runs 14 residues. The V and J ends lost 2 bases and 2 bases respectively, with 9 bases between them. The CDR3 DNA follows: TGCGCCAGCAGCTTCATAGAGAACACAGATACGCAGTATTTT. Its protein product is CASSFIENTDTQYF.

The rearrangement joins TRBV5-6 to TRBJ2-7, with 10 bases matching TRBD1. V lost 1 base and J lost 4; bases outside the gene matches: 17. Germline loops: CDR1 SGHDT, CDR2 YYEEEE. CDR3 length: 19 amino acids. This chain's CDR3 is CASSLFPGQGFSTDYEQYF. The CDR3 coding sequence is TGTGCCAGCAGCTTGTTCCCGGGACAGGGGTTTTCAACCGATTACGAGCAGTACTTC.

The CDR3 DNA reads as TGTGCCAGTAGTATAGATCCAGGGACACTCTTGAACTATGGCTACACCTTC. Translating it yields CASSIDPGTLLNYGYTF. V gene TRBV19 combines with J gene TRBJ1-2; a possible D gene is TRBD1 (6 bases). From germline, CDR1 is LNHDA and CDR2 SQIVND (reference sequence). The CDR3 totals 17 residues. Trimming removed 0 bases at V and 2 bases at J, with 16 bases between.

J is TRBJ2-3 and V is TRBV6-2 or TRBV6-3; the D gene is possibly TRBD2 (6 bases). Germline-derived CDR1 and CDR2 are MNHEY and SVGEGT. V shed 5 bases and J shed 0 bases, with 9 bases lying between them. This CDR3 comprises 14 residues. CDR3 DNA sequence: TGTGCCAGCAGTGGGACTTCTAGCACAGATACGCAGTATTTT. It specifies CASSGTSSTDTQYF.

Regarding this clone: The sample contains more than one DNA sequence encoding this CDR3. The J gene is TRBJ2-5, the V gene TRBV9, with a weak D call TRBD2 (6 bases). V shed 0 bases and J shed 3 bases, with 9 bases lying between them. The length of the CDR3 is 14 residues. The germline V gene has CDR1 SGDLS and CDR2 YYNGEE. CDR3 bases: TGTGCCAGCAGCGTAGCTTCGGGGGAAGAGACCCAGTACTTC. Translated: CASSVASGEETQYF.

V usage is TRBV3-1 (or the pseudogene TRBV3-2) and J usage is TRBJ1-1; a possible D gene is TRBD1 (6 bases). The germline V and J ends were trimmed by 3 bases and 0 bases, with 11 bases remaining between them. The CDR3 spans 15 residues. Germline lookup yields CDR1 LGHDT and CDR2 YNNKEL (reference sequence). In nucleotides, the CDR3 is TGTGCCAGCAGCCACCAGACAGGTCTGAACACTGAAGCTTTCTTT. The encoded protein is CASSHQTGLNTEAFF.

The chain employs TRBV11-3 and TRBJ2-5; no definite D call. The V end was cut by 4 bases, the J end by 7 bases, with 16 bases between. The CDR3 has 14 residues. Germline V gene sequence: CDR1 SGHNT, CDR2 YENEEA. The CDR3 DNA reads as TGTGCCAGCAGCTCCCCCGGAGATTCTTCGACCCAGTACTTC. It codes for CASSSPGDSSTQYF.

V is TRBV5-1 and J is TRBJ2-7, with a weak D call TRBD1 (6 bases). CDR3 length: 14 amino acids. Trimming pared 2 bases from V and 5 bases from J, leaving 14 bases between. Germline values: CDR1 SGHRS, CDR2 YFSETQ. This chain's CDR3 is CASSLRDKIHEQYF. CDR3 nucleotides: TGCGCCAGCAGCTTAAGGGACAAGATCCACGAGCAGTACTTC.

J is TRBJ2-5 and V is TRBV4-1, with 9 bases aligning to TRBD1. The V gene's germline CDR1 is MGHRA and CDR2 YSYEKL. Germline trimming cut 3 bases from V and 5 bases from J; bases unmatched to any gene: 4. CDR3 size: 14 residues. DNA for the CDR3: TGCGCCAGCAGCCAGGACGGGACAGGGGAGACCCAGTACTTC. Amino acids: CASSQDGTGETQYF.

This clone appeared a single time. This chain uses TRBV18 with TRBJ2-3, with D perhaps TRBD1 (6 bases). This CDR3 has 15 amino acids. The V gene's germline CDR1 is KGHSH and CDR2 LQKENI. V lost 0 bases, J lost 2 bases, and 9 bases lay in between. The CDR3 DNA follows: TGTGCCAGCTCACCACCGGACAGCCTCACAGATACGCAGTATTTT. It translates to CASSPPDSLTDTQYF. The variable domain in full, completed from reference TRBV18 and TRBJ2-3, reads NAGVMQNPRHLVRRRGQEARLRCSPMKGHSHVYWYRQLPEEGLKFMVYLQKENIIDESGMPKERFSAEFPKEGPSILRIQQVVRGDSAAYFCASSPPDSLTDTQYFGPGTRLTVL.

The chain combines TRBV11-2 with TRBJ2-3; TRBD1 matches at 10 bases. The CDR3 extends over 14 amino acids. Germline V gene sequence: CDR1 SGHAT, CDR2 FQNNGV. J lost 4 bases, V lost 5 bases, and 3 bases had no gene match. Here the CDR3 reads CASSLDRGPDTQYF. The CDR3 DNA follows: TGTGCCAGCAGCCTCGACAGGGGGCCAGATACGCAGTATTTT.